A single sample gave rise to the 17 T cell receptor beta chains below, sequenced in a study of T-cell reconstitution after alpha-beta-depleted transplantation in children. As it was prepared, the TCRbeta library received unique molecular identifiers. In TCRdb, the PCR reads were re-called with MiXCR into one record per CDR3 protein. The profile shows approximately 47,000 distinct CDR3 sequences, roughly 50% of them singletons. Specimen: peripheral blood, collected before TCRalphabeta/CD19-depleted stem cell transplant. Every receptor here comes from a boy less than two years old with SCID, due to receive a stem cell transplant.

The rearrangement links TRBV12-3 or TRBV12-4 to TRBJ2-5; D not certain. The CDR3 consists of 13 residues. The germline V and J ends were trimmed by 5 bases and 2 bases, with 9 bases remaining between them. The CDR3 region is CASSIIGQETQYF. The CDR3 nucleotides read TGTGCCAGCAGTATTATCGGGCAAGAGACCCAGTACTTC.

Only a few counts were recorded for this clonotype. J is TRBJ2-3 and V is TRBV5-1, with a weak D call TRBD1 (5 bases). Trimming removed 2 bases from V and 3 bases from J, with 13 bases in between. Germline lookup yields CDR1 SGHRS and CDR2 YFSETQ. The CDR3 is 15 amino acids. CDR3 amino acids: CASSFTQGGTDTQYF. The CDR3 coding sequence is TGCGCCAGCAGCTTTACCCAGGGCGGAACAGATACGCAGTATTTT.

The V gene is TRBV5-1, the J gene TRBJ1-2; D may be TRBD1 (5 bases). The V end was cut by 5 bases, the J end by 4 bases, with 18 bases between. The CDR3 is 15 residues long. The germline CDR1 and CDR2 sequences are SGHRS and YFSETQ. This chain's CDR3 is CASSTGTVKFYGYTF. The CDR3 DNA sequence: TGCGCCAGCAGTACCGGGACCGTTAAATTCTATGGCTACACCTTC.

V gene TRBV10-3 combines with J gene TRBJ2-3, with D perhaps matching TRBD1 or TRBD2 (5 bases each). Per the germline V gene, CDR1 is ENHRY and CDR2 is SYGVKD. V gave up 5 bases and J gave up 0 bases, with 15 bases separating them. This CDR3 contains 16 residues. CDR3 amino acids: CAISKRDADSTDTQYF. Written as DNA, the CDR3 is TGTGCCATCAGTAAAAGGGACGCCGACAGCACAGATACGCAGTATTTT.

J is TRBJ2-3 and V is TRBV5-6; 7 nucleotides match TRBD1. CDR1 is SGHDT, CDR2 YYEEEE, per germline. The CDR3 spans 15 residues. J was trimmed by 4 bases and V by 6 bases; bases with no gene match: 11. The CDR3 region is CASNGEQGWADTQYF. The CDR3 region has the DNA TGTGCCAGCAACGGTGAACAGGGGTGGGCAGATACGCAGTATTTT.

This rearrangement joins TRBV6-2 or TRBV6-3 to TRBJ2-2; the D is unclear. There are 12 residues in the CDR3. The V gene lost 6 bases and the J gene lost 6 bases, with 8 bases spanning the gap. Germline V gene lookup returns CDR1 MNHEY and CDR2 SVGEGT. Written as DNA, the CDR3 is TGTGCCAGCAGACCTCAAGCCGGGGAGCTGTTTTTT. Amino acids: CASRPQAGELFF.

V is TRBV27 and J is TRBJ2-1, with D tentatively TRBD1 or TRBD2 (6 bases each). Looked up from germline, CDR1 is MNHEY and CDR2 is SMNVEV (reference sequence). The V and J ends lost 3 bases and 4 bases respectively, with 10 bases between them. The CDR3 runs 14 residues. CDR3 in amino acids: CASSLTGAYNEQFF. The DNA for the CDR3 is TGTGCCAGCAGTTTGACGGGGGCTTACAATGAGCAGTTCTTC.

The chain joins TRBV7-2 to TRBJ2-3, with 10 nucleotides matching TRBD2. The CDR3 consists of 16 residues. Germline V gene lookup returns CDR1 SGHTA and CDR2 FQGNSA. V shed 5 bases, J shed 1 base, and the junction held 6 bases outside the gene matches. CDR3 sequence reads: CASSLTGTSGTDTQYF. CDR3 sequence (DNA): TGTGCCAGCAGCCTGACCGGGACTAGCGGCACAGATACGCAGTATTTT.

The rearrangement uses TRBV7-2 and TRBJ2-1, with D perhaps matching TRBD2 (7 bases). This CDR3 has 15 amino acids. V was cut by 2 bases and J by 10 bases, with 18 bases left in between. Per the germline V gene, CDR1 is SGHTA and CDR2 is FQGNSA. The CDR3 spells CASSLRVGGAKEQFF. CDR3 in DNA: TGTGCCAGCAGCTTACGGGTTGGGGGGGCGAAGGAGCAGTTCTTC.

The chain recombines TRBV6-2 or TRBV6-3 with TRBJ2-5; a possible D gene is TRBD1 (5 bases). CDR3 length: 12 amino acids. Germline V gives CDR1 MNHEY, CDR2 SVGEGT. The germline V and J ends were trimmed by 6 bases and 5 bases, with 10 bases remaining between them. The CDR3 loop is CASRHSGETQYF. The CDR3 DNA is TGTGCCAGCAGACATTCAGGGGAGACCCAGTACTTC.

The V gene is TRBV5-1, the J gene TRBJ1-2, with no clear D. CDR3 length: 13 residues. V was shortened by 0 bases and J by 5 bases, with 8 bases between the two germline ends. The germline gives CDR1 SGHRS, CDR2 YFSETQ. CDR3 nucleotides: TGCGCCAGCAGCTTGGATGGAGGATATGGCTACACCTTC. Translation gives CASSLDGGYGYTF.

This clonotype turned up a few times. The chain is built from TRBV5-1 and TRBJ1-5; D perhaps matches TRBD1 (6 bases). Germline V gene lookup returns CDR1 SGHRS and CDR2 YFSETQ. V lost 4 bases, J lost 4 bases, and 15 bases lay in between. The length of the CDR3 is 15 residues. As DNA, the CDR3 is TGCGCCAGCAGCCCTATAGGGGGGGAGAATCAGCCCCAGCATTTT. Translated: CASSPIGGENQPQHF.

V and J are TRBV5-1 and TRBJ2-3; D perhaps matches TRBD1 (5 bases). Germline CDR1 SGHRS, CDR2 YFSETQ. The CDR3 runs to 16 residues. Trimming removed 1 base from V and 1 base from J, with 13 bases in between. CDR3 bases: TGCGCCAGCAGCTTGACCCCAGGGCGAGGCACAGATACGCAGTATTTT. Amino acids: CASSLTPGRGTDTQYF. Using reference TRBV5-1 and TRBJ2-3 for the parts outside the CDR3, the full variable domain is KAGVTQTPRYLIKTRGQQVTLSCSPISGHRSVSWYQQTPGQGLQFLFEYFSETQRNKGNFPGRFSGRQFSNSRSEMNVSTLELGDSALYLCASSLTPGRGTDTQYFGPGTRLTVL.

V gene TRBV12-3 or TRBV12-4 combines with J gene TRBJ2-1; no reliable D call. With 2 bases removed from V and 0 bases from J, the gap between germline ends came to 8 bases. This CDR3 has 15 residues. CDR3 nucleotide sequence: TGTGCCAGCAGTTTATTAAGCGCCTCCTACAATGAGCAGTTCTTC. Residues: CASSLLSASYNEQFF.

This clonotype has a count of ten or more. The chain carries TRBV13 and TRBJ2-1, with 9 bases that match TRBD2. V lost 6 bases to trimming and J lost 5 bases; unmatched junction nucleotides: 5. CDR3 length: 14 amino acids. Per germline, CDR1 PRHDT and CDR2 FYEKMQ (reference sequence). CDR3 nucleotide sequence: TGTGCCAGCAGACGGGCTAGCGGGAACAATGAGCAGTTCTTC. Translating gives CASRRASGNNEQFF.

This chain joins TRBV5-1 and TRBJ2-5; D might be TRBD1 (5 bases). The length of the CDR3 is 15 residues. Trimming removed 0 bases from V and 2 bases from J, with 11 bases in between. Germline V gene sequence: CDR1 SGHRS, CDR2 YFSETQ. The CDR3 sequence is CASSLVLGLQETQYF. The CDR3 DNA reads TGCGCCAGCAGCTTGGTCTTGGGGCTTCAAGAGACCCAGTACTTC.

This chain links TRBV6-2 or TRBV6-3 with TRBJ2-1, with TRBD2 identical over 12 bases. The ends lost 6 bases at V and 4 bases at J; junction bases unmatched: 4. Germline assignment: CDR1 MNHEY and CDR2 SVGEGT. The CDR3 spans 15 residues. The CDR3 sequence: CASSIGLAGYNEQFF. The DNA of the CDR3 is TGTGCCAGCAGCATCGGACTAGCGGGGTACAATGAGCAGTTCTTC.